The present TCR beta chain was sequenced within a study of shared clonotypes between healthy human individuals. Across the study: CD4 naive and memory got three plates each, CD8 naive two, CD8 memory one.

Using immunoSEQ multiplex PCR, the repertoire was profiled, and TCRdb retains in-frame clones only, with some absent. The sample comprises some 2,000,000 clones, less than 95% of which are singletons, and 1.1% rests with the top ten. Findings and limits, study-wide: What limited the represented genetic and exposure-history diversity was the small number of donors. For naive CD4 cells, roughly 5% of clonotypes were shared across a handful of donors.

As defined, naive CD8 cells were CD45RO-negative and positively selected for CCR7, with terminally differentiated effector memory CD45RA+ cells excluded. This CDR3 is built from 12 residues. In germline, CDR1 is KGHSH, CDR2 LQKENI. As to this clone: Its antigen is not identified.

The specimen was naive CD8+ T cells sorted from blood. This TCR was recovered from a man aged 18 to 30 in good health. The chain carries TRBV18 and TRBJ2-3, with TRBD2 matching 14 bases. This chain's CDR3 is CRTSGGKDTQYF. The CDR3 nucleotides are TGTAGGACTAGCGGGGGGAAAGATACGCAGTATTTT. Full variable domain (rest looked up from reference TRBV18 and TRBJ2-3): NAGVMQNPRHLVRRRGQEARLRCSPMKGHSHVYWYRQLPEEGLKFMVYLQKENIIDESGMPKERFSAEFPKEGPSILRIQQVVRGDSAAYFCRTSGGKDTQYFGPGTRLTVL.